This T cell receptor beta chain was captured in a study of blood T cell repertoires in COVID-19. Whole-study context: Sites in the United States, Italy and Spain provided acute and convalescent COVID-19 samples. T cells, B-cell-depleted T cells, or PBMCs supplied cDNA or gDNA.

In the original processing: Reference gene primer amplification yielded estimated nucleated cell counts. TCRdb's table, derived via immunoSEQ multiplex PCR, lists solely in-frame clones and lacks some. V, J and clone size reflect that table, while D and trimming were determined from the DNA. The profile shows about 380,000 clones, less than 85% of them singletons. The table lists this clone with a count of one. Trimming shortened V by 5 bases and J by 3 bases, and 11 bases separated the two germline ends. Germline loops: CDR1 SGHVS, CDR2 FQNEAQ. CDR3 length equals 13 residues. The sequence came from a woman under 30 with acute or convalescent COVID-19. The J gene is TRBJ2-7, the V gene TRBV7-8; D may be TRBD1 (5 bases). The specimen sequenced was peripheral blood. The CDR3 DNA follows: TGTGCCAGCAGCCTCAGGGCCATCTACGAGCAGTACTTC. This encodes CASSLRAIYEQYF.